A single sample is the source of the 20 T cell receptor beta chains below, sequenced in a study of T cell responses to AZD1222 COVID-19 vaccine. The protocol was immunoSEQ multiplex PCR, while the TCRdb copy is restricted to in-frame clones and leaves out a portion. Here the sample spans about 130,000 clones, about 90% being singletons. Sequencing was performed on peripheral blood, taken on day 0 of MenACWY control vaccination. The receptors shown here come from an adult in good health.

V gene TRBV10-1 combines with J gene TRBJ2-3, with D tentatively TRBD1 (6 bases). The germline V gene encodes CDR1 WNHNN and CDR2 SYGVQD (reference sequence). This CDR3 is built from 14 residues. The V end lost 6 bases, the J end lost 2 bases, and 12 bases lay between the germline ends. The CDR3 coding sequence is TGCGCCAGCAGGAACGGACAGCTCACAGATACGCAGTATTTT. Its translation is CASRNGQLTDTQYF.

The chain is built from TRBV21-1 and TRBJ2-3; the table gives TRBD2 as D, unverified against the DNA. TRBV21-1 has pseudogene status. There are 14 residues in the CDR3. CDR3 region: CASREGPGGDTQYF. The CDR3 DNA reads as TGTGCCAGCAGAGAGGGCCCGGGGGGAGATACGCAGTATTTT.

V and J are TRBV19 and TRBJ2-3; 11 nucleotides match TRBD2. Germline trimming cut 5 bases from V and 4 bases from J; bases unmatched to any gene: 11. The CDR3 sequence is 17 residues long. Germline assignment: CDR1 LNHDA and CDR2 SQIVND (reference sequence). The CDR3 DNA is TGTGCCAGTAGTCACCGACCTAGCGGGAGGCGCTCAGATACGCAGTATTTT. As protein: CASSHRPSGRRSDTQYF.

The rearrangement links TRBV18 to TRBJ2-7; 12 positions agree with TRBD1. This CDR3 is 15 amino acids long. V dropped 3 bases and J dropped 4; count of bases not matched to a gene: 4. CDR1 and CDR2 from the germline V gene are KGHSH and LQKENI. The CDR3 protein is CASSPPGQGAYEQYF. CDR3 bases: TGTGCCAGCTCACCGCCGGGACAGGGGGCATACGAGCAGTACTTC.

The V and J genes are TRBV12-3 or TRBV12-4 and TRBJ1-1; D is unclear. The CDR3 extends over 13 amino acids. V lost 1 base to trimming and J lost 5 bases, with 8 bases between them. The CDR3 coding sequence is TGTGCCAGCAGTTTAGGAGTGGGAACTGAAGCTTTCTTT. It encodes CASSLGVGTEAFF.

The CDR3 DNA reads as TGTGCCTGGAGACAGACCTCCCGAGATACGCAGTATTTT. This codes for CAWRQTSRDTQYF. The chain employs TRBV30 and TRBJ2-3; no definite D call. This CDR3 is 13 amino acids long. The germline V gene has CDR1 GTSNPN and CDR2 SVGIG (reference sequence). Trimming took 3 bases from V and 5 from J, leaving 12 bases between them.

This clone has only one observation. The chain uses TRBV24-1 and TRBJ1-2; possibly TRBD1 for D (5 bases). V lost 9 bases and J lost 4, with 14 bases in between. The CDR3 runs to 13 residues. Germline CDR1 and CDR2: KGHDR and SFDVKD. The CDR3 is CATRGAESYGYTF. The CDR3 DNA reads TGTGCCACCCGAGGGGCCGAGTCCTATGGCTACACCTTC.

The CDR3 bases are TGTGCCAGCTCACCAGGTCACAAAGAGACCCAGTACTTC. Translated: CASSPGHKETQYF. V usage is TRBV18 and J usage is TRBJ2-5, with D uncertain. The CDR3 runs to 13 residues. Germline CDR1 is KGHSH and CDR2 is LQKENI. V dropped 2 bases and J dropped 3 bases, with 7 bases sitting between them.

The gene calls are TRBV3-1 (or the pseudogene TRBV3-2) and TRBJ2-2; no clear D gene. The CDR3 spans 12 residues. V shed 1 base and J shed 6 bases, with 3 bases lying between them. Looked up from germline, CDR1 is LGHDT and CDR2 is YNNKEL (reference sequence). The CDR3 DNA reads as TGTGCCAGCAGCCAAGTAGCCGGGGAGCTGTTTTTT. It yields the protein CASSQVAGELFF.

In DNA, the CDR3 is TGTGCCAGCTCACGTACCGGGACAGGGACTGAAGCTTTCTTT. It translates to CASSRTGTGTEAFF. V and J are TRBV18 and TRBJ1-1, with 9 bases that match TRBD1. The CDR3 has 14 residues. J gave up 5 bases and V 4 bases, and 5 bases lay outside the gene matches. The germline V gene encodes CDR1 KGHSH and CDR2 LQKENI.

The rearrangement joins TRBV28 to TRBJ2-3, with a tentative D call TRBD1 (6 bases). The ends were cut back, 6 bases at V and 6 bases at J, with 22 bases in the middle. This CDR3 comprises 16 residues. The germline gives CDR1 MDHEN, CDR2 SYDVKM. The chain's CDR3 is CASSSNLSPRGDTQYF. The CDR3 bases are TGTGCCAGCAGCTCAAATCTAAGCCCTAGGGGGGATACGCAGTATTTT.

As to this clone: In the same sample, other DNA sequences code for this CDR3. This chain's CDR3 is CASSLLGTQYF. The DNA of the CDR3 is TGTGCCAGCAGTTTATTGGGGACGCAGTATTTT. The chain is built from TRBV27 and TRBJ2-3, with D uncertain. The CDR3 sequence is 11 residues long. V lost 1 base to trimming and J lost 9 bases, with 5 bases between them. Germline CDR1 and CDR2: MNHEY and SMNVEV (reference sequence).

The CDR3 here is CASSFGGGFADTQYF. CDR3 nucleotides: TGTGCCAGCAGCTTCGGCGGGGGGTTTGCAGATACGCAGTATTTT. V gene TRBV11-2 combines with J gene TRBJ2-3; 8 bases align to TRBD2. J gave up 4 bases and V 3 bases, and 6 bases lay outside the gene matches. This CDR3 contains 15 residues. The germline V gene has CDR1 SGHAT and CDR2 FQNNGV.

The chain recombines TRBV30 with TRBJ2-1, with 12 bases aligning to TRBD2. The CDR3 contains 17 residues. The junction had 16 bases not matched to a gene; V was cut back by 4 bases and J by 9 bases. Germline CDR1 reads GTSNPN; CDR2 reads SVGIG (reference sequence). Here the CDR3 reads CAWKLTSGRREKGEQFF. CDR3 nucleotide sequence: TGTGCCTGGAAGTTGACTAGCGGGAGAAGGGAAAAAGGTGAGCAGTTCTTC.

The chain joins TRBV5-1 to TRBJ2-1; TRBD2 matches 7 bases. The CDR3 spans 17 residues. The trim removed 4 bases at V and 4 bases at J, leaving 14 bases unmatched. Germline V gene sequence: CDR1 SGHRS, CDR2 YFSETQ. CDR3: CASSLVSAGALYNEQFF. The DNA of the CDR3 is TGCGCCAGCAGCCTGGTATCTGCGGGAGCCCTTTACAATGAGCAGTTCTTC. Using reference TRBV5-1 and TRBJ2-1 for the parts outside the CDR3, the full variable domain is KAGVTQTPRYLIKTRGQQVTLSCSPISGHRSVSWYQQTPGQGLQFLFEYFSETQRNKGNFPGRFSGRQFSNSRSEMNVSTLELGDSALYLCASSLVSAGALYNEQFFGPGTRLTVL.

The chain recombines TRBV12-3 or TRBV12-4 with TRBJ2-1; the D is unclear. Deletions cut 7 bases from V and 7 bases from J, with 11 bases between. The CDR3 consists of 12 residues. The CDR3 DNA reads TGTGCCAGCACTGACGAGAGAAATGAGCAGTTCTTC. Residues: CASTDERNEQFF.

The CDR3 sequence is CASSFVAGSTDTQYF. CDR3 bases: TGTGCCAGCAGTTTTGTGGCAGGGAGCACAGATACGCAGTATTTT. The chain joins TRBV28 to TRBJ2-3; possible D gene TRBD1, 5 bases. The CDR3 extends over 15 amino acids. The V end was cut by 3 bases, the J end by 0 bases, with 10 bases between. Germline V lookup: CDR1 MDHEN, CDR2 SYDVKM.

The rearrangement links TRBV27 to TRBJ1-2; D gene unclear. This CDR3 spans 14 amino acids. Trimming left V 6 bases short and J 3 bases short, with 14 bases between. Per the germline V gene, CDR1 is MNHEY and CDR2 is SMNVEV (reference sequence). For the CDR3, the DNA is TGTGCCAGCAGGAGACCCGGTTGGGACTATGGCTACACCTTC. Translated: CASRRPGWDYGYTF.

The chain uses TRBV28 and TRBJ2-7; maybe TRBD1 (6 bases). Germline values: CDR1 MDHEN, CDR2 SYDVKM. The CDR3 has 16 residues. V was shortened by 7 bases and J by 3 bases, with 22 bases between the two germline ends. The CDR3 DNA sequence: TGTGCCAGCACTCTACGGGTCGGGCGAGGGGGCTACGAGCAGTACTTC. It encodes CASTLRVGRGGYEQYF.

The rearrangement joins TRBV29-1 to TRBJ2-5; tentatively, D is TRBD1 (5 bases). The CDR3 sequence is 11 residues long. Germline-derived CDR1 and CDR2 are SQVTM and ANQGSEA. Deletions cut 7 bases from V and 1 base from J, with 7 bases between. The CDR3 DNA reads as TGCAGCGCCGACAGCCAAGAGACCCAGTACTTC. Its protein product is CSADSQETQYF.